The next 7 T cell receptor beta chains were all read from a single sample in a study of PD-1 blockade in mismatch repair-deficient tumors. Generated by immunoSEQ multiplex PCR, the TCRdb table keeps only in-frame clones and is missing some. The sample lists 49,000 or so clones, about 84% occurring once. Here the sequenced sample was peripheral blood, taken about 4.5 months after starting pembrolizumab. The source of these receptors is an adult with mismatch repair-deficient cancer.

This clone was seen only a few times. The V call is TRBV30, the J call TRBJ2-7; 9 bases are a match to TRBD2. V trimming: 4 bases; J trimming: 4 bases; junction bases outside the gene matches: 8. CDR1 and CDR2 (germline): GTSNPN, SVGIG (reference sequence). This CDR3 is 14 amino acids long. Written as DNA, the CDR3 is TGTGCCTGGACCTCTTTAGCGGGGGAATACGAGCAGTACTTC. Its translation is CAWTSLAGEYEQYF.

The chain has TRBV2 and TRBJ2-2; TRBD2 is a possible D gene (6 bases). Germline lookup yields CDR1 SNHLY and CDR2 FYNNEI. With 1 base removed from V and 4 bases from J, the gap between germline ends came to 10 bases. This CDR3 is 15 amino acids long. The CDR3 spells CASSEEGRGTGELFF. The CDR3 bases are TGTGCCAGCAGTGAAGAGGGGCGGGGCACCGGGGAGCTGTTTTTT.

The chain couples TRBV18 to TRBJ2-7; D possibly corresponds to TRBD1 (6 bases). Germline-derived CDR1 and CDR2 are KGHSH and LQKENI. This CDR3 has 13 amino acids. V was clipped by 5 bases and J by 3 bases, with 11 bases between them. The CDR3: CASSTGDNYEQYF. CDR3 sequence (DNA): TGTGCCAGCTCAACCGGGGACAACTACGAGCAGTACTTC. The complete variable domain, with remaining parts taken from reference TRBV18 and TRBJ2-7, reads NAGVMQNPRHLVRRRGQEARLRCSPMKGHSHVYWYRQLPEEGLKFMVYLQKENIIDESGMPKERFSAEFPKEGPSILRIQQVVRGDSAAYFCASSTGDNYEQYFGPGTRLTVT.

V gene TRBV6-6 combines with J gene TRBJ2-7; D is ambiguous. Germline CDR1 reads MNHNY; CDR2 reads SVGAGI (reference sequence). V lost 2 bases and J 3 bases, leaving 17 bases between the germline ends. This CDR3 comprises 16 residues. The CDR3 protein is CASSYPPPDGIYEQYF. The CDR3 DNA follows: TGTGCCAGCAGTTACCCCCCGCCCGACGGCATCTACGAGCAGTACTTC.

This clone was counted between two and nine times. This chain joins TRBV5-1 and TRBJ2-5, with TRBD1 as a possible D gene (6 bases). CDR3 length: 14 amino acids. Trimming left V 0 bases short and J 5 bases short, with 11 bases between. Germline-derived CDR1 and CDR2 are SGHRS and YFSETQ. The CDR3 DNA reads TGCGCCAGCAGCTTGGCTGGGGGCGGGGAGACCCAGTACTTC. Protein: CASSLAGGGETQYF.

The chain joins TRBV2 to TRBJ2-3, with TRBD2 as a possible D gene (7 bases). V was trimmed by 6 bases and J by 0 bases, leaving 19 bases between them. This CDR3 is built from 17 residues. The germline CDR1 and CDR2 sequences are SNHLY and FYNNEI. The CDR3 sequence is CASRGGGEGPSTDTQYF. The CDR3 region has the DNA TGTGCCAGCAGGGGAGGGGGTGAGGGCCCTAGCACAGATACGCAGTATTTT.

This clone was seen a few times. In DNA form, the CDR3 reads TGTGCCAGCAGCTCAGACAGGGAGTACACAGATACGCAGTATTTT. Amino acids: CASSSDREYTDTQYF. This chain connects TRBV7-2 to TRBJ2-3, with 7 bases fitting TRBD1. With V trimmed by 4 bases and J by 2 bases, 6 bases remained unmatched. The CDR3 consists of 15 residues. Germline assignment: CDR1 SGHTA and CDR2 FQGNSA.